This entry lists 18 T cell receptor beta chains sequenced from one sample in a study of blood T cells in healthy people across ages. Alongside a J-beta primer mix, a sample-barcoded 5' primer served in a second PCR lasting about 7 to 11 cycles. TCRdb called the 5' RACE reads again in MiXCR, with one record for every CDR3 protein. The data show approximately 900,000 distinct CDR3 sequences, roughly 28% seen once. This sample also appeared in a second study, on T cells of mothers and their children.

The material sequenced was blood. The receptors shown here come from a middle-aged woman in good health.

The chain carries TRBV28 and TRBJ2-7, with TRBD2 identical over 7 bases. The better agreement between TRBJ2-5 and the DNA end casts doubt on the J call. The CDR3 is 15 residues long. Germline lookup yields CDR1 MDHEN and CDR2 SYDVKM. This chain's CDR3 is CASSLSPSGGETQYF. Written as DNA, the CDR3 is TGTGCCAGCAGTTTATCCCCCTCGGGAGGAGAGACCCAGTACTTC.

The V and J genes are TRBV12-3 or TRBV12-4 and TRBJ1-2; D not resolved. The germline V and J ends were trimmed by 3 bases and 5 bases, with 16 bases remaining between them. The CDR3 runs 15 residues. CDR3 sequence (DNA): TGTGCCAGCAGTTTCTCCGGCAGTAATGGGTATGGCTACACCTTC. This sequence encodes CASSFSGSNGYGYTF.

This clonotype was detected only a few times. The rearrangement uses TRBV15 and TRBJ1-2, with D possibly being TRBD1 (5 bases). V was cut by 0 bases and J by 8 bases, with 19 bases left in between. Per the germline V gene, CDR1 is LNHNV and CDR2 is YYDKDF (reference sequence). This CDR3 region has 16 residues. CDR3 sequence: CATSRDFSGTIEGYTF. The CDR3 DNA reads TGTGCCACCAGCAGAGATTTTTCAGGGACTATTGAGGGCTACACCTTC.

The chain uses TRBV29-1 and TRBJ1-5; the D is unclear. The V gene lost 5 bases and the J gene lost 2 bases, with 13 bases spanning the gap. CDR3 size: 14 residues. CDR1 and CDR2 from the germline V gene are SQVTM and ANQGSEA. CDR3 loop: CSVTMENRNQPQHF. CDR3 DNA: TGCAGCGTTACTATGGAGAATCGCAATCAGCCCCAGCATTTT. The full variable domain, in which reference TRBV29-1 and TRBJ1-5 provide the parts outside the CDR3, is SAVISQKPSRDICQRGTSLTIQCQVDSQVTMMFWYRQQPGQSLTLIATANQGSEATYESGFVIDKFPISRPNLTFSTLTVSNMSPEDSSIYLCSVTMENRNQPQHFGDGTRLSIL.

Details on this clonotype: This may stem from a read error, because a much larger clone lies one nucleotide away. The chain joins TRBV3-1 to TRBJ2-7, with 8 positions matching TRBD2. Germline V gene data show CDR1 as LGHDT and CDR2 as YNNKEL (reference sequence). The CDR3 is made up of 16 amino acids. CDR3 DNA sequence: TGTGCCAGCGGCCAAGATAGCGGGACAAAGACCTACGAGCAGTACTTC. Translated, it gives CASGQDSGTKTYEQYF.

This clonotype was seen more than once but under ten times. It may be a read error: a sequence one base away is much more abundant. The chain uses TRBV28 and TRBJ2-7, with D possibly TRBD1 on 5 matching bases. Germline V gene sequence: CDR1 MDHEN, CDR2 SYDVKM. The CDR3 is 15 residues long. V gave up 2 bases and J gave up 2 bases, with 13 bases separating them. CDR3 sequence (DNA): TGTGCCAGCAGTTTAGGCAGGGTGGACACCTACGAGCAGTACTTC. Its translation is CASSLGRVDTYEQYF.

This clonotype has a handful of counts. This rearrangement joins TRBV5-1 to TRBJ1-6; 8 positions agree with TRBD1. V lost 4 bases to trimming and J lost 6 bases; unmatched junction nucleotides: 3. Germline V CDR1 and CDR2: SGHRS, YFSETQ. This CDR3 is built from 14 residues. The CDR3 reads CASSPDRGNSPLHF. DNA for the CDR3: TGCGCCAGCAGCCCTGACAGGGGTAATTCACCCCTCCACTTT. Filled out from reference TRBV5-1 and TRBJ1-6, the complete variable domain reads KAGVTQTPRYLIKTRGQQVTLSCSPISGHRSVSWYQQTPGQGLQFLFEYFSETQRNKGNFPGRFSGRQFSNSRSEMNVSTLELGDSALYLCASSPDRGNSPLHFGNGTRLTVT.

The rearrangement links TRBV20-1 to TRBJ2-3, with TRBD2 as a possible D gene (5 bases). There are 17 residues in the CDR3. Germline V lookup: CDR1 DFQATT, CDR2 SNEGSKA (reference sequence). Trimming took 0 bases from V and 2 from J, leaving 18 bases between them. The CDR3 sequence is CSARDPLGATLTDTQYF. CDR3 bases: TGCAGTGCTAGAGACCCTCTGGGAGCGACCCTCACAGATACGCAGTATTTT.

This clonotype came up many times. This chain joins TRBV29-1 and TRBJ1-2; D is unresolved. The CDR3 runs 13 residues. Trimming cost V 1 base and J 0 bases, with 6 bases left between them. The germline CDR1 and CDR2 sequences are SQVTM and ANQGSEA. This chain's CDR3 is CSVEAITNYGYTF. DNA of the CDR3: TGCAGCGTTGAAGCAATTACTAACTATGGCTACACCTTC.

This chain joins TRBV29-1 and TRBJ2-1, with D hard to call. CDR3 length equals 14 residues. Germline V lookup: CDR1 SQVTM, CDR2 ANQGSEA. V was trimmed by 3 bases and J by 2 bases, leaving 11 bases between them. The DNA of the CDR3 is TGCAGCGTTGAGGCCGAGTCCCCCTACAATGAGCAGTTCTTC. It codes for CSVEAESPYNEQFF.

In its sample, this clonotype was seen once. The chain joins TRBV2 to TRBJ1-5, with 7 bases identical to TRBD1. With V trimmed by 1 base and J by 4 bases, 1 base remained unmatched. The CDR3 has 14 residues. Germline CDR1 SNHLY, CDR2 FYNNEI. The DNA of the CDR3 is TGTGCCAGCAGTGAAGAACAGGGGAATCAGCCCCAGCATTTT. As protein: CASSEEQGNQPQHF.

The V and J genes are TRBV29-1 and TRBJ1-1; possibly TRBD1 for D (5 bases). The CDR3 has 13 residues. With 7 bases removed from V and 3 bases from J, the gap between germline ends came to 15 bases. Germline CDR1 and CDR2: SQVTM and ANQGSEA. DNA of the CDR3: TGCAGCGGGGGGTACGGCATGGACACTGAAGCTTTCTTT. It encodes CSGGYGMDTEAFF.

This clonotype was detected many times. The chain couples TRBV5-1 to TRBJ2-7, with TRBD2 matching 12 bases. V was clipped by 3 bases and J by 5 bases; unmatched bases: 9. Germline V gives CDR1 SGHRS, CDR2 YFSETQ. This CDR3 has 16 amino acids. The CDR3 DNA reads TGCGCCAGCAGCTCCTCTAGCGGGGGGGCCATCCACGAGCAGTACTTC. Protein: CASSSSSGGAIHEQYF.

This clonotype has a handful of counts. The genes are TRBV7-9 and TRBJ1-2, with 8 bases lining up with TRBD1. The CDR3 has 17 amino acids. The junction had 17 bases not matched to a gene; V was cut back by 8 bases and J by 3 bases. Germline CDR1 reads SEHNR; CDR2 reads FQNEAQ (reference sequence). CDR3 amino acids: CASHFGQGDIGDYGYTF. CDR3 DNA: TGTGCCAGCCATTTCGGACAGGGTGATATCGGGGACTATGGCTACACCTTC.

V gene TRBV7-9 combines with J gene TRBJ2-5, with a possible D match to TRBD1 (6 bases). V was shortened by 1 base and J by 0 bases, with 12 bases between the two germline ends. Per germline, CDR1 SEHNR and CDR2 FQNEAQ (reference sequence). The CDR3 runs to 16 residues. CDR3 residues: CASSLGDRMYQETQYF. The DNA for the CDR3 is TGTGCCAGCAGCTTAGGAGACAGGATGTACCAAGAGACCCAGTACTTC.

Regarding this clonotype: A read error is possible here, since a much larger clone lies one base away. The conserved phenylalanine or tryptophan normally closing the CDR3 is absent here, so this likely arose from a read error. The chain combines TRBV20-1 with TRBJ2-3; TRBD1 matches 9 bases. V lost 5 bases, J lost 6 bases, and 9 bases stayed unmatched. There are 14 residues in the CDR3. The germline V gene has CDR1 DFQATT and CDR2 SNEGSKA (reference sequence). The CDR3 coding sequence is TGCAGTGCTCGGACAGGGGAGGTCGGTGATACGCAGTATTTG. Its translation is CSARTGEVGDTQYL.

In this sample, this clonotype turned up many times. This chain connects TRBV5-1 to TRBJ2-1, with TRBD1 as a possible D gene (5 bases). V lost 4 bases and J 6 bases, leaving 11 bases between the germline ends. The germline gives CDR1 SGHRS, CDR2 YFSETQ. This CDR3 has 13 amino acids. Here the CDR3 reads CASSTPTVNEQFF. CDR3 coding DNA: TGCGCCAGCAGCACACCGACAGTCAATGAGCAGTTCTTC.

The sample holds a few counts of this clonotype. The V call is TRBV2, the J call TRBJ2-3; 7 nucleotides line up with TRBD2. CDR3 length: 13 residues. Looked up from germline, CDR1 is SNHLY and CDR2 is FYNNEI. The ends lost 6 bases at V and 5 bases at J; junction bases unmatched: 5. For the CDR3, the DNA is TGTGCCAGCAGCGGGGGGAGGAAAGATACGCAGTATTTT. It encodes CASSGGRKDTQYF.